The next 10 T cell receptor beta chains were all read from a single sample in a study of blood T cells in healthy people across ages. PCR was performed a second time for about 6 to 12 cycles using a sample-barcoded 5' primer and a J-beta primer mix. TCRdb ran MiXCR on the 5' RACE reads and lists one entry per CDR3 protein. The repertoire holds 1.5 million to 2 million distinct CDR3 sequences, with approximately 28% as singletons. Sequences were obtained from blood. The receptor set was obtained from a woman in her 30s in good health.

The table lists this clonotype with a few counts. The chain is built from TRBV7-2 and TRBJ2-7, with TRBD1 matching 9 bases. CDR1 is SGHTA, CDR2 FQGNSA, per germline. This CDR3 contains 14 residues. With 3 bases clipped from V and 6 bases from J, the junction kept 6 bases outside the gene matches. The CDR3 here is CASSFRQGEGEQYF. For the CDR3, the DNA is TGTGCCAGCAGCTTCCGACAGGGGGAGGGCGAGCAGTACTTC.

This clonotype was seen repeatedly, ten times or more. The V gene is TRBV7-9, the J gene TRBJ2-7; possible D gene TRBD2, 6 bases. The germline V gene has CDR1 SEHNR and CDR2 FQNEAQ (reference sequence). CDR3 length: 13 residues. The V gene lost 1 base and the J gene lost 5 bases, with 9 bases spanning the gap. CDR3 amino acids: CASSLVAAHEQYF. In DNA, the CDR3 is TGTGCCAGCAGCTTAGTAGCGGCCCACGAGCAGTACTTC.

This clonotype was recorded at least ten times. CDR3 residues: CSARVTGTYEQYF. The CDR3 DNA follows: TGCAGTGCTAGAGTTACCGGTACCTACGAGCAGTACTTC. The chain combines TRBV20-1 with TRBJ2-7; D gene unclear. Germline CDR1 is DFQATT and CDR2 is SNEGSKA (reference sequence). V was clipped by 1 base and J by 2 bases, with 9 bases between them. This CDR3 contains 13 residues.

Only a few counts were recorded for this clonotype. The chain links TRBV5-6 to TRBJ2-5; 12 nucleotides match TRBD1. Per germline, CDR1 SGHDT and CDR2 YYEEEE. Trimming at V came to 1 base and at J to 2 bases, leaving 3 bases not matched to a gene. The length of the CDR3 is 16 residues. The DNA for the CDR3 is TGTGCCAGCAGCTTGCGGGGACAGGGGGCACAAGAGACCCAGTACTTC. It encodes CASSLRGQGAQETQYF.

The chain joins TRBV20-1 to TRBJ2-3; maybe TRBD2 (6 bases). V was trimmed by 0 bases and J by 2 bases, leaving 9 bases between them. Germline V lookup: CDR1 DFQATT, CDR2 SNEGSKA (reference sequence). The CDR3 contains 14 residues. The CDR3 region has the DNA TGCAGTGCTAGAGATGCGGGAATCACAGATACGCAGTATTTT. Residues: CSARDAGITDTQYF.

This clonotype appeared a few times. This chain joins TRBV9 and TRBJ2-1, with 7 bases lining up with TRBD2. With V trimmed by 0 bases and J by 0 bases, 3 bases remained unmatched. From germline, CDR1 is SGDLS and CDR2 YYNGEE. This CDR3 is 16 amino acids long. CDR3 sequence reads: CASSVERTSSYNEQFF. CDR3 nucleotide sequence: TGTGCCAGCAGCGTAGAAAGGACTAGCTCCTACAATGAGCAGTTCTTC.

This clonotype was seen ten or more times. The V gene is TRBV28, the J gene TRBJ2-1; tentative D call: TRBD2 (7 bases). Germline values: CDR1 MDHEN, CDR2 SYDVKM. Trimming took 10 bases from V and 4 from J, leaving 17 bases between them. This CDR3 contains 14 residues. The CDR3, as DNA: TGTGCCACACACGCGCGGGGGCCTTACAATGAGCAGTTCTTC. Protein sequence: CATHARGPYNEQFF.

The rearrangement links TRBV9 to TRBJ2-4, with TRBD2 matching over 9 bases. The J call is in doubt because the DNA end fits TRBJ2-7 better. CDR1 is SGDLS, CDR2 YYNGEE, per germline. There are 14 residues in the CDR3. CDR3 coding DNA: TGTGCCAGCAGCGCAGCGGGAGGACGGTACGAGCAGTACTTC. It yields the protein CASSAAGGRYEQYF.

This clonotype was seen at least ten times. CDR3 in amino acids: CASSWTDTYEQYF. The DNA for the CDR3 is TGTGCCAGCAGTTGGACGGATACCTACGAGCAGTACTTC. This chain connects TRBV28 to TRBJ2-7; D gene unclear. The germline gives CDR1 MDHEN, CDR2 SYDVKM. This CDR3 region has 13 residues. Trimming removed 4 bases at V and 2 bases at J, with 9 bases between.

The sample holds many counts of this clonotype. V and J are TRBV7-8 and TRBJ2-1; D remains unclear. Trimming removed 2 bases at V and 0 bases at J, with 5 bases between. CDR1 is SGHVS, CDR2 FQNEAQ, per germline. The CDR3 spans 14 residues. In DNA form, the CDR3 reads TGTGCCAGCAGCTTATGGTCCTCCTACAATGAGCAGTTCTTC. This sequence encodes CASSLWSSYNEQFF.